Sequencing of this TCR beta chain was carried out in a study of blood T cell repertoires in COVID-19. Produced via immunoSEQ multiplex PCR; TCRdb's table is partial and in-frame only. Among more than 300,000 clones listed, roughly 90% were seen once. The germline V and J ends were trimmed by 5 bases and 0 bases, with 11 bases remaining between them. This CDR3 comprises 15 residues. Germline loops: CDR1 SGHAT, CDR2 FQDESV (reference sequence). Exposed enrollees encountered a COVID-19 case at some point within 2 weeks before study entry. Material: PBMCs or T cells enriched from blood (not recorded which). The source is a woman in her thirties who had been exposed to COVID-19. This chain uses TRBV11-1 with TRBJ2-4, with a weak D call TRBD1 (6 bases). For the CDR3, the DNA is TGTGCCAGCAGCACCCGACAGGAAGCCAAAAACATTCAGTACTTC. This gives the protein CASSTRQEAKNIQYF.